The 12 T cell receptor beta chains given below trace back to one sample, sequenced in a study of technical replicates of blood from a few donors. The method was immunoSEQ multiplex PCR; TCRdb's version includes in-frame clones alone and lacks a portion of them. The table has some 94,000 clones, 96% seen once. The sample taken for sequencing was T cells isolated from PBMCs. These receptors originate from a human donor in good health.

This chain joins TRBV4-1 and TRBJ2-7; 9 nucleotides align to TRBD2. The V gene's germline CDR1 is MGHRA and CDR2 YSYEKL. Trimming removed 3 bases from V and 4 bases from J; junction bases left unmatched: 7. The CDR3 runs to 15 residues. CDR3: CASSHRLAAGYEQYF. The CDR3 DNA sequence: TGCGCCAGCAGCCACAGACTAGCGGCCGGTTACGAGCAGTACTTC.

The chain couples TRBV25-1 to TRBJ2-3; 9 bases match TRBD2. J lost 5 bases, V lost 6 bases, and 9 bases had no gene match. Germline values: CDR1 MGHDK, CDR2 SYGVNS. This CDR3 comprises 15 residues. The CDR3 DNA follows: TGTGCCAGCAGCCGATCGCCTAGCGGGATAGATACGCAGTATTTT. It yields the protein CASSRSPSGIDTQYF.

The chain has TRBV5-6 and TRBJ1-1; 8 bases agree with TRBD1. V was clipped by 3 bases and J by 5 bases; unmatched bases: 6. The CDR3 extends over 14 amino acids. Germline CDR1 is SGHDT and CDR2 is YYEEEE. For the CDR3, the DNA is TGTGCCAGCAGCTCCTCGACAGGGGAGACTGAAGCTTTCTTT. It translates to CASSSSTGETEAFF.

The chain links TRBV13 to TRBJ2-5, with 8 bases lining up with TRBD1. The CDR3 length is 16 residues. V shed 5 bases, J shed 4 bases, and the junction held 12 bases outside the gene matches. CDR1 is PRHDT, CDR2 FYEKMQ, per germline (reference sequence). The CDR3 coding sequence is TGTGCCAGCAGCGTACTGACAGGGGATATCACAGAGACCCAGTACTTC. Its translation: CASSVLTGDITETQYF.

A note on this clone: The sample has other DNA sequences that encode this CDR3 too. The V call is TRBV9, the J call TRBJ2-1; TRBD2 matches 9 bases. V lost 0 bases, J lost 0 bases, and 1 base stayed unmatched. The CDR3 sequence is 16 residues long. CDR1 and CDR2 (germline): SGDLS, YYNGEE. The CDR3 region is CASSVGSGSSYNEQFF. CDR3 bases: TGTGCCAGCAGCGTAGGTAGCGGGAGCTCCTACAATGAGCAGTTCTTC.

This clone has just a few counts. The chain recombines TRBV4-3 with TRBJ1-4; weak D call: TRBD1 (6 bases). V shed 0 bases and J shed 7 bases, with 15 bases lying between them. The CDR3 sequence is 16 residues long. Germline lookup yields CDR1 LGHNA and CDR2 YSLEER. This CDR3 is CASSQDTAGEGEKLFF. The CDR3 DNA sequence: TGCGCCAGCAGCCAAGATACCGCAGGGGAAGGTGAAAAACTGTTTTTT.

The J gene is TRBJ1-1, the V gene TRBV5-6; tentatively, D is TRBD1 (5 bases). V was trimmed by 4 bases and J by 7 bases, leaving 14 bases between them. The CDR3 length is 13 residues. The germline gives CDR1 SGHDT, CDR2 YYEEEE. CDR3 nucleotides: TGTGCCAGCAGCCCCGACAGTCTAAATGAAGCTTTCTTT. It encodes CASSPDSLNEAFF.

V is TRBV2 and J is TRBJ1-2; 8 bases agree with TRBD1. V lost 3 bases and J lost 4; bases outside the gene matches: 13. From germline, CDR1 is SNHLY and CDR2 FYNNEI. This CDR3 region has 17 residues. CDR3 region: CASSDNWGQVLGYGYTF. CDR3 nucleotide sequence: TGTGCCAGCAGTGATAACTGGGGACAGGTCTTGGGCTATGGCTACACCTTC.

The chain couples TRBV15 to TRBJ1-1; D is ambiguous. This CDR3 contains 15 residues. Germline CDR1 reads LNHNV; CDR2 reads YYDKDF (reference sequence). V shed 0 bases and J shed 4 bases, with 12 bases lying between them. CDR3 residues: CATSRDYGVSTEAFF. Here the CDR3 DNA reads TGTGCCACCAGCAGAGATTACGGGGTGAGCACTGAAGCTTTCTTT.

The sample holds many counts of this clone. The chain joins TRBV12-5 to TRBJ1-1; 8 bases are a match to TRBD1. CDR3 length: 18 amino acids. Trimming removed 0 bases from V and 4 bases from J; junction bases left unmatched: 13. Germline V CDR1 and CDR2: LGHNT, FRNRAP. In nucleotides, the CDR3 is TGTGCTAGTGGTTTGGTAAGGATTATCGGACAGGGAATCACTGAAGCTTTCTTT. Amino acid sequence: CASGLVRIIGQGITEAFF. The whole variable domain, remainder taken from reference TRBV12-5 and TRBJ1-1, is DARVTQTPRHKVTEMGQEVTMRCQPILGHNTVFWYRQTMMQGLELLAYFRNRAPLDDSGMPKDRFSAEMPDATLATLKIQPSEPRDSAVYFCASGLVRIIGQGITEAFFGQGTRLTVV.

This rearrangement joins TRBV6-1 to TRBJ2-7; D is unclear. The CDR3 extends over 15 amino acids. The V end lost 0 bases, the J end lost 2 bases, and 11 bases lay between the germline ends. Germline V gives CDR1 MNHNS, CDR2 SASEGT. The DNA for the CDR3 is TGTGCCAGCAGTGAAGCATTGCGGAGCCCCTACGAGCAGTACTTC. Encoded protein: CASSEALRSPYEQYF.

The V gene is TRBV27, the J gene TRBJ1-2, with TRBD1 matching over 8 bases. Germline assignment: CDR1 MNHEY and CDR2 SMNVEV (reference sequence). The V segment lost 4 bases and the J segment 4 bases; nucleotides outside the gene matches: 8. The CDR3 runs 15 residues. The CDR3 spells CASSWAGTGGYGYTF. The CDR3 DNA follows: TGTGCCAGCAGTTGGGCCGGGACAGGCGGCTATGGCTACACCTTC.